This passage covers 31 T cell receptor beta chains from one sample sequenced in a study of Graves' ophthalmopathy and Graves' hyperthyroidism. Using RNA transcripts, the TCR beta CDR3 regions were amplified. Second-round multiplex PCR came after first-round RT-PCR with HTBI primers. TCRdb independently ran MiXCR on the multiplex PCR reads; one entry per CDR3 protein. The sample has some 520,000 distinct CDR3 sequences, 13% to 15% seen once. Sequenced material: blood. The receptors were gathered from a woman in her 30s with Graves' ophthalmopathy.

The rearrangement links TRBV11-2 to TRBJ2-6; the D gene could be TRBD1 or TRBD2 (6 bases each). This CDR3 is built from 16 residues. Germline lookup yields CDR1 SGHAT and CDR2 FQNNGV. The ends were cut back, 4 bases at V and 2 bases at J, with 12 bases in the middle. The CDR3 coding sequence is TGTGCCAGCAGCTCCCAAGGGGGGACTGGGGCCAACGTCCTGACTTTC. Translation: CASSSQGGTGANVLTF.

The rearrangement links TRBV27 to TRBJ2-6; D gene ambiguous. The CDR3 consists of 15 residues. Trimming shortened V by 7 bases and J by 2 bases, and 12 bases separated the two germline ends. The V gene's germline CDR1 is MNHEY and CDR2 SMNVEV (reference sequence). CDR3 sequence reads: CASKDKVAGANVLTF. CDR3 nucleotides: TGTGCCAGCAAGGATAAGGTCGCTGGGGCCAACGTCCTGACTTTC. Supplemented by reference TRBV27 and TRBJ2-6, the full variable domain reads EAQVTQNPRYLITVTGKKLTVTCSQNMNHEYMSWYRQDPGLGLRQIYYSMNVEVTDKGDVPEGYKVSRKEKRNFPLILESPSPNQTSLYFCASKDKVAGANVLTFGAGSRLTVL.

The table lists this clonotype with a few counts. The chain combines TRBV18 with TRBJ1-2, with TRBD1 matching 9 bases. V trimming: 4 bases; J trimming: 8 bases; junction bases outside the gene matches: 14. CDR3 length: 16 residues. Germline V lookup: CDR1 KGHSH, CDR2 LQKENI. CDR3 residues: CASSLRDREFSGGYTF. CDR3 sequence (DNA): TGTGCCAGCTCACTCCGGGACAGGGAGTTTTCTGGAGGCTACACCTTC.

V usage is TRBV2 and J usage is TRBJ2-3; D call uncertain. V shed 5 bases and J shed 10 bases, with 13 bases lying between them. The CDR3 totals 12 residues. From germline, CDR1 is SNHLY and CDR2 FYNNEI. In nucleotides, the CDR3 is TGTGCCAGCAGTATAGGTATTACGGCGCAGTATTTT. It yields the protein CASSIGITAQYF.

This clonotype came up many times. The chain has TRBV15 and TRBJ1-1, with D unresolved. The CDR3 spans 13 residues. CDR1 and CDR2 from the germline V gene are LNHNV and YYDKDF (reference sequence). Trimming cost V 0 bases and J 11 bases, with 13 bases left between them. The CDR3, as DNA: TGTGCCACCAGCAGAGATCGGCGCCCCGAGGCTTTCTTT. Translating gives CATSRDRRPEAFF. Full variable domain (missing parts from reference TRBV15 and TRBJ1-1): DAMVIQNPRYQVTQFGKPVTLSCSQTLNHNVMYWYQQKSSQAPKLLFHYYDKDFNNEADTPDNFQSRRPNTSFCFLDIRSPGLGDTAMYLCATSRDRRPEAFFGQGTRLTVV.

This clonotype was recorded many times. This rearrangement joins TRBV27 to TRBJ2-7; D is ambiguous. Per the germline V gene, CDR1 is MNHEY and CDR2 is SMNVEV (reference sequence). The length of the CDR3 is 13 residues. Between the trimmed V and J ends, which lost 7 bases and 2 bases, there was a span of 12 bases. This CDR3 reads CASIPPGPYEQYF. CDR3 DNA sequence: TGTGCCAGCATCCCCCCGGGCCCCTACGAGCAGTACTTC.

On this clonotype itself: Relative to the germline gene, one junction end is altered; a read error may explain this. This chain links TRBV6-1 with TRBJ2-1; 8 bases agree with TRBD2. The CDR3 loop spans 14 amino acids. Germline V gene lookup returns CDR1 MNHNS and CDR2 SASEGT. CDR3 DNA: TGTGCCAGCAGGGAAGCGGGGGAGTACAATGAGCAGTTCTTC. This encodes CASREAGEYNEQFF.

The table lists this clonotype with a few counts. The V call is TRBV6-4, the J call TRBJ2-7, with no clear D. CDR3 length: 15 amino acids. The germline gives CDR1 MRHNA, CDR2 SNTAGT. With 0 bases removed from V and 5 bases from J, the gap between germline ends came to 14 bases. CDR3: CASSDSNPGQHEQYF. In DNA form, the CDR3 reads TGTGCCAGCAGTGACTCGAACCCCGGGCAGCACGAGCAGTACTTC.

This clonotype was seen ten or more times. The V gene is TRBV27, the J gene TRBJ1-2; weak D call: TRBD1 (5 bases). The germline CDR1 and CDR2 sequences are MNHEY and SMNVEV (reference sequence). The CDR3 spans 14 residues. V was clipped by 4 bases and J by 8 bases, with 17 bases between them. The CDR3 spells CASSSPLRGRGYTF. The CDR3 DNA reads TGTGCCAGCAGTTCGCCTTTGAGGGGTCGGGGCTACACCTTC.

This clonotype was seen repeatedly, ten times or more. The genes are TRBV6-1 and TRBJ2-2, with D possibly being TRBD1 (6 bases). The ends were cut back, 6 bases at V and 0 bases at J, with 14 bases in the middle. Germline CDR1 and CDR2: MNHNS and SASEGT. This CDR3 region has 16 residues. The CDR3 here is CASRDAGTSNTGELFF. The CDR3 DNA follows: TGTGCCAGCAGAGACGCCGGGACATCGAACACCGGGGAGCTGTTTTTT.

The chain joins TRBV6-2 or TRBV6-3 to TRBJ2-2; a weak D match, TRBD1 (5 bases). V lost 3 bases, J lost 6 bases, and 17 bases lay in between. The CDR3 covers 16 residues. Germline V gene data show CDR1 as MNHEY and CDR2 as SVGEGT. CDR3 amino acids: CASSYLGETVAGELFF. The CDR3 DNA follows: TGTGCCAGCAGTTATCTCGGTGAGACAGTCGCCGGGGAGCTGTTTTTT.

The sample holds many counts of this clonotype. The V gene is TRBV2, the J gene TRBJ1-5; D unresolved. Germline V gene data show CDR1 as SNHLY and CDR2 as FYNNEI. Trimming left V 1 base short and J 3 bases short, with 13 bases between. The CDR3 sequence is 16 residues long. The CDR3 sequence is CASSEVRTLYNQPQHF. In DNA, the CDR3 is TGTGCCAGCAGTGAAGTTCGCACACTCTACAATCAGCCCCAGCATTTT.

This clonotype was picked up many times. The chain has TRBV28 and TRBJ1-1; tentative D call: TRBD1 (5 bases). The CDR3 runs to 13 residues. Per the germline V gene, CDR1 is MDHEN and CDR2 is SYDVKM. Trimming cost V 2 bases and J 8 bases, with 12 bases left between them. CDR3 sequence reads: CASSLDNRSEAFF. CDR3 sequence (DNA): TGTGCCAGCAGTTTAGATAACAGGAGCGAAGCTTTCTTT.

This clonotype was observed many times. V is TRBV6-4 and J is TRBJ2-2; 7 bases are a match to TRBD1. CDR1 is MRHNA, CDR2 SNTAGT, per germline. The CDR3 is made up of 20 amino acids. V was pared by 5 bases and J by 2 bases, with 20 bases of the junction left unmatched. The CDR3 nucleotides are TGTGCCAGCAGTAACCTTGGGGACGGACGACAGGGCTTTAACACCGGGGAGCTGTTTTTT. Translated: CASSNLGDGRQGFNTGELFF.

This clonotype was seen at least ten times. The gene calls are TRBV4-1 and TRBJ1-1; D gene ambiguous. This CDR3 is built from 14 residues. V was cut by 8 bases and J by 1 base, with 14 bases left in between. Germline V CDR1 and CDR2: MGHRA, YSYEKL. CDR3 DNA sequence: TGCGCCAGCGCCGGCCCCCTGAAGAACACTGAAGCTTTCTTT. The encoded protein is CASAGPLKNTEAFF.

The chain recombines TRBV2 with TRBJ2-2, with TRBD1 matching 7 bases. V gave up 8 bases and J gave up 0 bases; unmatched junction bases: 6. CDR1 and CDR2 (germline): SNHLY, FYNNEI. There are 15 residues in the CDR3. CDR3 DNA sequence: TGTGCCAGCCGAGGGACAGATTCGAACACCGGGGAGCTGTTTTTT. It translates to CASRGTDSNTGELFF.

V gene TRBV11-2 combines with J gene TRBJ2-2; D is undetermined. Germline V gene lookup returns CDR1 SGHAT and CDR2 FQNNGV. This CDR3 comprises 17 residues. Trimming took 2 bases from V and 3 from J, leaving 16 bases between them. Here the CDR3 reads CASSLHPVRADTGELFF. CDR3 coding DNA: TGTGCCAGCAGCTTACACCCCGTTAGGGCGGACACCGGGGAGCTGTTTTTT.

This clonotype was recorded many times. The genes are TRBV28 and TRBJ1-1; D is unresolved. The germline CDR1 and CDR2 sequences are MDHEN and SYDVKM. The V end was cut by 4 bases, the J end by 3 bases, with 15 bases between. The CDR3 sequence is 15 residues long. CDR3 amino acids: CASSSLGSRHTEAFF. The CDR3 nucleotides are TGTGCCAGCAGTTCTCTGGGAAGTCGTCACACTGAAGCTTTCTTT.

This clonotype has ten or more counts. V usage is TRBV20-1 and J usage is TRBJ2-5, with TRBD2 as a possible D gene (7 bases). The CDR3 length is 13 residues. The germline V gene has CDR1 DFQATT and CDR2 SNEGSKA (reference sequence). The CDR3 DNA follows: TGCAGAGCCGAGAGGGCGGGGGCTGGGAACCAGTACTTC. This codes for CRAERAGAGNQYF.

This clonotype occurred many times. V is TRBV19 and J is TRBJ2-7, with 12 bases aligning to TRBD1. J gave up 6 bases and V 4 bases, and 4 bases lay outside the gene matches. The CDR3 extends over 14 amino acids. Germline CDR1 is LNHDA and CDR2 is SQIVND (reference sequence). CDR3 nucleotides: TGTGCCAGTAGTACGGGACAGGGGGCGCGCGAGCAGTACTTC. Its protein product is CASSTGQGAREQYF.

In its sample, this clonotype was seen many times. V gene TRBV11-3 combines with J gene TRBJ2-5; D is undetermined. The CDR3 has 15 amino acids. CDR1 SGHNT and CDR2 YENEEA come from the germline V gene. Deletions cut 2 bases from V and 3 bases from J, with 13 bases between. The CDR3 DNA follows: TGTGCCAGCAGCTTAAGGCCCCCGCCTAAAGAGACCCAGTACTTC. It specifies CASSLRPPPKETQYF.

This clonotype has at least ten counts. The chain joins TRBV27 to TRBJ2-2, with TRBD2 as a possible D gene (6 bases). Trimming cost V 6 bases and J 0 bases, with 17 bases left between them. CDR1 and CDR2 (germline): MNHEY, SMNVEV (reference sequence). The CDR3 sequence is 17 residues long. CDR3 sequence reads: CASSGTPGRSNTGELFF. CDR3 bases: TGTGCCAGCAGCGGCACTCCAGGGAGGTCGAACACCGGGGAGCTGTTTTTT.

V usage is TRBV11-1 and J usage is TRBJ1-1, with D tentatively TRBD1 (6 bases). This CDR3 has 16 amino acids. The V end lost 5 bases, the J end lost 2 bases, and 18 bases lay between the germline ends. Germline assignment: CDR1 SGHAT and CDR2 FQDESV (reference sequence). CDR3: CASSPRGQLANTEAFF. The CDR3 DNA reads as TGTGCCAGCAGCCCCCGCGGACAGTTGGCTAACACTGAAGCTTTCTTT.

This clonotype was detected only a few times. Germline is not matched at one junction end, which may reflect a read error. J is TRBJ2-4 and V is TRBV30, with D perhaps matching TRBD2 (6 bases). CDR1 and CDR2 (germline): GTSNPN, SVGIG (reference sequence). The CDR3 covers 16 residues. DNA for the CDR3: TGTGCCTGGAGTGTAGGGGCGACGGGAGCCAAAAACATTAAGTACTTC. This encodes CAWSVGATGAKNIKYF.

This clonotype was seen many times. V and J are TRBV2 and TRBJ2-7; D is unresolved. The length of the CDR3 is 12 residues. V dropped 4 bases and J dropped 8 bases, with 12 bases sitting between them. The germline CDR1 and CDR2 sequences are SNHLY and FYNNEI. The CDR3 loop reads CASSGIVDQQYF. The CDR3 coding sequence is TGTGCCAGCAGTGGGATTGTTGACCAGCAGTACTTC. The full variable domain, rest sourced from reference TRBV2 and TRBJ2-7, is EPEVTQTPSHQVTQMGQEVILRCVPISNHLYFYWYRQILGQKVEFLVSFYNNEISEKSEIFDDQFSVERPDGSNFTLKIRSTKLEDSAMYFCASSGIVDQQYFGPGTRLTVT.

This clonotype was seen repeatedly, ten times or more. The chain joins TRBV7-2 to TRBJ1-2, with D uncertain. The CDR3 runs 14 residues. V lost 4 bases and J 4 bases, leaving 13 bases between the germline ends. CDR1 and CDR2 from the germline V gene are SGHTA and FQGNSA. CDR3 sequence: CASSSSAGSYGYTF. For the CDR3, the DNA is TGTGCCAGCAGCTCCTCAGCGGGTAGCTATGGCTACACCTTC.

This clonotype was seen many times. The CDR3 region is CSVERGGSGYGYTF. CDR3 sequence (DNA): TGCAGCGTTGAACGGGGGGGCTCTGGCTATGGCTACACCTTC. The chain is built from TRBV29-1 and TRBJ1-2; D might be TRBD1 (6 bases). The germline V gene encodes CDR1 SQVTM and CDR2 ANQGSEA. The CDR3 extends over 14 amino acids. Trimming left V 2 bases short and J 4 bases short, with 14 bases between.

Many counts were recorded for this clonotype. The CDR3 nucleotides read TGTGCCAGCAGACCTTTCACAGGGAGCACTGAAGCTTTCTTT. Translated, it gives CASRPFTGSTEAFF. V gene TRBV28 combines with J gene TRBJ1-1, with a tentative D call TRBD1 (6 bases). CDR1 MDHEN and CDR2 SYDVKM come from the germline V gene. Deletions cut 6 bases from V and 4 bases from J, with 15 bases between. This CDR3 has 14 residues.

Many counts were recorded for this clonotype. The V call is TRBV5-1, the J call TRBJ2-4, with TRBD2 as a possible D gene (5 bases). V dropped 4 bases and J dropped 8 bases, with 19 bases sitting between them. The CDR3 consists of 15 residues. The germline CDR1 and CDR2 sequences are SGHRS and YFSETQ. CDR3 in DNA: TGCGCCAGCAGCCCGGCGAGAGGGAGAGGGTACATTCAGTACTTC. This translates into CASSPARGRGYIQYF.

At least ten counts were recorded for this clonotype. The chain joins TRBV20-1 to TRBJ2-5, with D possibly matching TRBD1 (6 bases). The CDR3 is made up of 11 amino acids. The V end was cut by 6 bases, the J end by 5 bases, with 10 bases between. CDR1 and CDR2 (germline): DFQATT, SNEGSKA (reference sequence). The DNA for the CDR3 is TGCAGTGCCCAGGGGTCGGAGACCCAGTACTTC. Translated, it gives CSAQGSETQYF.

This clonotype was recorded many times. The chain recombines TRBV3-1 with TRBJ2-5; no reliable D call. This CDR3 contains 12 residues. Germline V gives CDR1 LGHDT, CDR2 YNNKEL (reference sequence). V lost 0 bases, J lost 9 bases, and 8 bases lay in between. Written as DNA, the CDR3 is TGTGCCAGCAGCCAAGACCCTGTGGCCCAGTACTTC. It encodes CASSQDPVAQYF.